This TCR beta chain was recorded in a study of cytomegalovirus exposure and HLA in healthy donors. Study results and limitations: Near-uniform donor sequencing depth was presumed by presence/absence analyses.

Comments on this clone: The antigen remains undetermined. The same CDR3 is also encoded by other DNA sequences in this sample.

This PCR relied on a set of 60 Vbeta primers and 13 Jbeta primers. Using immunoSEQ multiplex PCR, the repertoire was profiled, and TCRdb retains in-frame clones only, with some absent. Here the sample spans 95,000 to 120,000 clones, approximately 69% being singletons. The germline CDR1 and CDR2 sequences are SEHNR and FQNEAQ (reference sequence). This CDR3 is 14 amino acids long. V was shortened by 1 base and J by 4 bases, with 11 bases between the two germline ends. Sequencing used PBMCs. The J gene is TRBJ2-7, the V gene TRBV7-9, with TRBD2 as a possible D gene (5 bases). This sequence was found in a woman in her thirties or forties in good health and CMV-seropositive. CDR3 bases: TGTGCCAGCAGCTTAGGGACTGACTCGTACGAGCAGTACTTC. This encodes CASSLGTDSYEQYF.